The present T cell receptor (beta chain) was sequenced within a study of blood T cell repertoires in COVID-19. This clone was observed once. This CDR3 region has 15 residues. In germline, CDR1 is SNHLY, CDR2 FYNNEI. V was cut by 6 bases and J by 2 bases, with 17 bases left in between. In the authors' workflow: Nucleated cell counts were estimated from reference gene primer amplification. Assay used: immunoSEQ multiplex PCR; TCRdb lists only in-frame clones, some missing. The V and J calls and clone size were taken over from that table, and D and trimming were inferred from the DNA. The sample lists about 70,000 clones, over 70% seen once, with roughly 21% in the top ten.

This sequence originates from a man aged 65-85 years with acute or convalescent COVID-19. Sequencing was done on a sample of peripheral blood. This chain uses TRBV2 with TRBJ2-7, with TRBD1 as a possible D gene (7 bases). As DNA, the CDR3 is TGTGCCAGCAGGCCCGGGAGACAGGGAACCTACGAGCAGTACTTC. Translated, it gives CASRPGRQGTYEQYF. The full variable domain, with the rest looked up from reference TRBV2 and TRBJ2-7, is EPEVTQTPSHQVTQMGQEVILRCVPISNHLYFYWYRQILGQKVEFLVSFYNNEISEKSEIFDDQFSVERPDGSNFTLKIRSTKLEDSAMYFCASRPGRQGTYEQYFGPGTRLTVT.